The entry below describes one T cell receptor (beta chain). In the study's own analysis: It was from reference gene primer amplification that nucleated cell counts were estimated. TCRdb keeps only in-frame clones here, not all; method: immunoSEQ multiplex PCR. That table gives V, J and clone size, and the DNA gave D and trimming. The data contain around 140,000 clones, approximately 90% of them singletons. The CDR3 consists of 14 residues. The germline gives CDR1 SGHTA, CDR2 FQGNSA. V was cut by 2 bases and J by 4 bases, with 9 bases left in between. This specimen belongs to a study of blood T cell repertoires in COVID-19. For the study at large: Both acute and convalescent COVID-19 samples were obtained from the United States, Italy and Spain. The cDNA or gDNA used as material had been derived from T cells, B-cell-depleted T cells, or PBMCs.

V and J are TRBV7-2 and TRBJ2-1, with a possible D match to TRBD1 (5 bases). What was sequenced was peripheral blood. The receptor was derived from a human donor in a cohort sampled during active COVID-19. CDR3: CASSLFGAYNEQFF. Written as DNA, the CDR3 is TGTGCCAGCAGCTTATTTGGGGCTTACAATGAGCAGTTCTTC. Supplemented by reference TRBV7-2 and TRBJ2-1, the full variable domain reads GAGVSQSPSNKVTEKGKDVELRCDPISGHTALYWYRQSLGQGLEFLIYFQGNSAPDKSGLPSDRFSAERTGGSVSTLTIQRTQQEDSAVYLCASSLFGAYNEQFFGPGTRLTVL.